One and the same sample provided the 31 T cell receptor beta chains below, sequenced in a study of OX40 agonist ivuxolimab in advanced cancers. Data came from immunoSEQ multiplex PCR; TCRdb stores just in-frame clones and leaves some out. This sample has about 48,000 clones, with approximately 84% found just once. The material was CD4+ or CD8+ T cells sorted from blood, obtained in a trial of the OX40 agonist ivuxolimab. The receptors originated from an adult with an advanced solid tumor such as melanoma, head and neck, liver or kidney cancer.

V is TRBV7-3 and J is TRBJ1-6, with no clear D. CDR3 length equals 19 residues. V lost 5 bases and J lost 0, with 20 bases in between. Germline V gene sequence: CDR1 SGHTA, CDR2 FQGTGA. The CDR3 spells CASSAGPLRASSYNSPLHF. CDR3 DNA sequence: TGTGCCAGCAGCGCCGGCCCTTTACGGGCGAGCTCCTATAATTCACCCCTCCACTTT. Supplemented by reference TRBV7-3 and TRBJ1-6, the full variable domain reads GAGVSQTPSNKVTEKGKYVELRCDPISGHTALYWYRQSLGQGPEFLIYFQGTGAADDSGLPNDRFFAVRPEGSVSTLKIQRTERGDSAVYLCASSAGPLRASSYNSPLHFGNGTRLTVT.

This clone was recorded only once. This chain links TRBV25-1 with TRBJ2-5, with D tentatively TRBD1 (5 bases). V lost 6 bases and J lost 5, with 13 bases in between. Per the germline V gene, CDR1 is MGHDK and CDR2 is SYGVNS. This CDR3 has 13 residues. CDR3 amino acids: CASRMGPVETQYF. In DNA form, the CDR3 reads TGTGCCAGCAGAATGGGGCCTGTCGAGACCCAGTACTTC.

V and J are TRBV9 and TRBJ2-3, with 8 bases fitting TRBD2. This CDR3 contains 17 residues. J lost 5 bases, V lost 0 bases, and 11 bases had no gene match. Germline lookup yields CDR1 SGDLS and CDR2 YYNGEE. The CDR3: CASSVALSGSGLDTQYF. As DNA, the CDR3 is TGTGCCAGCAGCGTAGCTCTAAGCGGGAGTGGGTTAGATACGCAGTATTTT.

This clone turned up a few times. In nucleotides, the CDR3 is TGTGCCAGCAGTTTGGTACAGGGGGCAGGCTACACCTTC. Encoded protein: CASSLVQGAGYTF. The chain combines TRBV28 with TRBJ1-2; TRBD1 matches at 9 bases. This CDR3 comprises 13 residues. Germline CDR1 reads MDHEN; CDR2 reads SYDVKM. V was pared by 3 bases and J by 8 bases, with 4 bases of the junction left unmatched.

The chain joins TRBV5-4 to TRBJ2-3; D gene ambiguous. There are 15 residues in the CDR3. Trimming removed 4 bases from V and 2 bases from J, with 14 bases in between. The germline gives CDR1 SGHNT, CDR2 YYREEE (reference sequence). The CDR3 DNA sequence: TGTGCCAGCAGCCGAGCCCCGGAAATCACAGATACGCAGTATTTT. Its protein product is CASSRAPEITDTQYF.

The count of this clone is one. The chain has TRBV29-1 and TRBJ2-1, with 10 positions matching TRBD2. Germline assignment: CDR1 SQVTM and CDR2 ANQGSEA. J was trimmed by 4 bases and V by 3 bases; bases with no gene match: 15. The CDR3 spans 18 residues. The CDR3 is CSVDGLAGEVIGYNEQFF. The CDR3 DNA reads TGCAGCGTTGATGGTCTAGCGGGAGAGGTTATTGGTTACAATGAGCAGTTCTTC.

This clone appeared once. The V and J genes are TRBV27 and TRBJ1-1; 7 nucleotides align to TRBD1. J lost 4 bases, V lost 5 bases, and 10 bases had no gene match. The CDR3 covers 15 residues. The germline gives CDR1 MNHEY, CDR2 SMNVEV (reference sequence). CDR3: CASSQRQGRSTEAFF. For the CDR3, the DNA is TGTGCCAGCAGTCAGAGACAGGGTAGGTCCACTGAAGCTTTCTTT.

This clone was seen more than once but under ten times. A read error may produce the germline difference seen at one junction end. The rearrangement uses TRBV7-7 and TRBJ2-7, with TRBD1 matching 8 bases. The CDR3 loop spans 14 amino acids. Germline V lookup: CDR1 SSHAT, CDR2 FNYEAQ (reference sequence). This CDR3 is CASSRTGSSYEQYF. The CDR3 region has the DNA TGTGCTAGCAGCCGGACAGGGTCATCCTACGAGCAGTACTTC.

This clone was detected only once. For the CDR3, the DNA is TGTGCCAGCAGTGACAGGGTAGGAGAGGAGACCCAGTACTTC. Translated: CASSDRVGEETQYF. This rearrangement joins TRBV2 to TRBJ2-5, with D maybe TRBD1 (5 bases). Looked up from germline, CDR1 is SNHLY and CDR2 is FYNNEI. The CDR3 covers 14 residues. V lost 3 bases to trimming and J lost 5 bases, with 13 bases between them.

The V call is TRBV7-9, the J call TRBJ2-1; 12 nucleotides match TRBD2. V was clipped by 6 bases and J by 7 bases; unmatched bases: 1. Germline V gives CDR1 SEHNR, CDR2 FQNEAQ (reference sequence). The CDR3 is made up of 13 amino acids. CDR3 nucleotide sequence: TGTGCCAGCAGTCTAGCGGGAGGGAATGAGCAGTTCTTC. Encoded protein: CASSLAGGNEQFF. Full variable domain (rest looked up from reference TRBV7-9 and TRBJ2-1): DTGVSQNPRHKITKRGQNVTFRCDPISEHNRLYWYRQTLGQGPEFLTYFQNEAQLEKSRLLSDRFSAERPKGSFSTLEIQRTEQGDSAMYLCASSLAGGNEQFFGPGTRLTVL.

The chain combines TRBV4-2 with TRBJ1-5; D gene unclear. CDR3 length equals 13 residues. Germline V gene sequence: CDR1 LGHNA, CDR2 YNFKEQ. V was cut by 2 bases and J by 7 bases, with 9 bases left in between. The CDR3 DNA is TGTGCCAGCAGCCAACAGGTTGAACAGCCCCAGCATTTT. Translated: CASSQQVEQPQHF.

The CDR3 region is CASSPNLNGETQYF. CDR3 nucleotides: TGTGCCAGTAGTCCGAACTTAAATGGCGAGACCCAGTACTTC. The chain carries TRBV19 and TRBJ2-5; D remains ambiguous. Germline CDR1 LNHDA, CDR2 SQIVND (reference sequence). The CDR3 covers 14 residues. With 5 bases removed from V and 5 bases from J, the gap between germline ends came to 15 bases. The full variable domain, rest sourced from reference TRBV19 and TRBJ2-5, is DGGITQSPKYLFRKEGQNVTLSCEQNLNHDAMYWYRQDPGQGLRLIYYSQIVNDFQKGDIAEGYSVSREKKESFPLTVTSAQKNPTAFYLCASSPNLNGETQYFGPGTRLLVL.

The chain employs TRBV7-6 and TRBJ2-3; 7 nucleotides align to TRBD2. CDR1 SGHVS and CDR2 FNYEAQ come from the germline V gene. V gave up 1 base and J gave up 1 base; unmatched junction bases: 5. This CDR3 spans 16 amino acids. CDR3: CASSLGAAGGTDTQYF. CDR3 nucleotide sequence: TGTGCCAGCAGCTTAGGGGCGGCGGGAGGCACAGATACGCAGTATTTT.

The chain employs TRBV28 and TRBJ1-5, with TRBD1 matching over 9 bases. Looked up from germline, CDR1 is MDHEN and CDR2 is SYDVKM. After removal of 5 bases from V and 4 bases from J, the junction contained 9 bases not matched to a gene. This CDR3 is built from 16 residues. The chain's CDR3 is CASSHPTGGLNQPQHF. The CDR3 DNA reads TGTGCCAGCAGTCACCCGACAGGGGGGCTTAATCAGCCCCAGCATTTT.

CDR3 nucleotides: TGTGCCAGCAGCTTAGAACCAGCGGGACGACTCACAGATACGCAGTATTTT. It codes for CASSLEPAGRLTDTQYF. The chain employs TRBV11-2 and TRBJ2-3; 7 bases are shared with TRBD2. Losses at the gene ends were 0 bases for V and 2 bases for J; bases not matched to a gene: 8. Germline V gives CDR1 SGHAT, CDR2 FQNNGV. The CDR3 runs 17 residues.

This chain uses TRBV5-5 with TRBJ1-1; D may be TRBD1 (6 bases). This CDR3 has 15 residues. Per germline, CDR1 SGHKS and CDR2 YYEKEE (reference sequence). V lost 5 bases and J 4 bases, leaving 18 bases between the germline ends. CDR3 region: CASSLEWGASTEAFF. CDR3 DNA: TGTGCCAGCAGTCTTGAGTGGGGGGCGTCCACTGAAGCTTTCTTT.

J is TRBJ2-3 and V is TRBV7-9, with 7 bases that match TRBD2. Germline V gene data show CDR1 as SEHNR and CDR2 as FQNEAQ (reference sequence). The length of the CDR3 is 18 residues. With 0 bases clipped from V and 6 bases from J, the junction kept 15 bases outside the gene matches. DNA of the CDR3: TGTGCCAGCAGCTTAGCTACCTTGGCTAGCGGAAAGGGGGATACGCAGTATTTT. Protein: CASSLATLASGKGDTQYF.

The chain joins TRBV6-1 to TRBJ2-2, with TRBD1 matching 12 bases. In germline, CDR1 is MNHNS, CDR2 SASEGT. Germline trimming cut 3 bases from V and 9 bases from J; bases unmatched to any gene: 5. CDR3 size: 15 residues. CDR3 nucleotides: TGTGCCAGCAGTGACCGGGACAGGGGGCGGTGGGAGCTGTTTTTT. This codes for CASSDRDRGRWELFF.

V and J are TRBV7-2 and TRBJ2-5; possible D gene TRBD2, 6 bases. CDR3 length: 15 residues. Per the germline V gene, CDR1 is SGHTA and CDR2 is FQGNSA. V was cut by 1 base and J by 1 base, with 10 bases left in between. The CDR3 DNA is TGTGCCAGCAGCTTAGTGGCGGGGTTCCAAGAGACCCAGTACTTC. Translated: CASSLVAGFQETQYF. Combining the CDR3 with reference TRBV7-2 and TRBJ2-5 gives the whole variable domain GAGVSQSPSNKVTEKGKDVELRCDPISGHTALYWYRQSLGQGLEFLIYFQGNSAPDKSGLPSDRFSAERTGGSVSTLTIQRTQQEDSAVYLCASSLVAGFQETQYFGPGTRLLVL.

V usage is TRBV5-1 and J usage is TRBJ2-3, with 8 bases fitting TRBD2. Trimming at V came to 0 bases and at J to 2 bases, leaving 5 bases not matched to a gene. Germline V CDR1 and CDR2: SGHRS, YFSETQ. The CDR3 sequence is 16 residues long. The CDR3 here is CASSLEGLVATDTQYF. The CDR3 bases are TGCGCCAGCAGCTTGGAGGGACTAGTCGCCACAGATACGCAGTATTTT.

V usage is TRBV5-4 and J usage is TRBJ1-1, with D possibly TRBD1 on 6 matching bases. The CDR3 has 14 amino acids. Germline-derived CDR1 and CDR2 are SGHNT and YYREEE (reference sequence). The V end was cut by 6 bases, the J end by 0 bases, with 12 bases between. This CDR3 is CASNRAGVNTEAFF. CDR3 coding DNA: TGTGCCAGCAACAGAGCAGGGGTGAACACTGAAGCTTTCTTT.

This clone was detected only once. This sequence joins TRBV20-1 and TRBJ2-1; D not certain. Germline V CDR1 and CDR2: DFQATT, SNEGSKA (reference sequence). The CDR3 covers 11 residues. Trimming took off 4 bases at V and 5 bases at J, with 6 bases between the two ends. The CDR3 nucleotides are TGCAGTGCTAAGTATAACAATGAGCAGTTCTTC. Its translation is CSAKYNNEQFF.

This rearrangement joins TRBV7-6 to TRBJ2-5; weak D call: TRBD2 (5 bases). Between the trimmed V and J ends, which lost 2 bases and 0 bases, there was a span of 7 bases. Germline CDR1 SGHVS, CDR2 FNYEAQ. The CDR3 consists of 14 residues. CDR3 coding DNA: TGTGCCAGCAGCTTACCCGGGGACCAAGAGACCCAGTACTTC. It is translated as CASSLPGDQETQYF.

For the CDR3, the DNA is TGCGCCAGCAGTCACCTGGATTGGGACAGACTGAACACTGAAGCTTTCTTT. This sequence encodes CASSHLDWDRLNTEAFF. The V and J genes are TRBV4-1 and TRBJ1-1, with 7 positions matching TRBD1. This CDR3 is built from 17 residues. CDR1 and CDR2 from the germline V gene are MGHRA and YSYEKL. J was trimmed by 0 bases and V by 6 bases; bases with no gene match: 13.

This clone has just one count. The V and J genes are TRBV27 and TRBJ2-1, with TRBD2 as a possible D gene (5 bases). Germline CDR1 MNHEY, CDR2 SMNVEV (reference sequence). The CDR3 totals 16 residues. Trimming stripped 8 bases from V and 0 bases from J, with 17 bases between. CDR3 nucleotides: TGTGCCAGCCGGCCCTCAGCGGCCTCCTCCTACAATGAGCAGTTCTTC. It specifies CASRPSAASSYNEQFF.

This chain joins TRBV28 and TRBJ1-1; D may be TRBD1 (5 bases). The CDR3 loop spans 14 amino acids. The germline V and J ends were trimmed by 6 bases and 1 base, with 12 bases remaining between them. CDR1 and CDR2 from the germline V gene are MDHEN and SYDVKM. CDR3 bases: TGTGCCAGCAGCTTCGTTGGGGGGAACACTGAAGCTTTCTTT. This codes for CASSFVGGNTEAFF.

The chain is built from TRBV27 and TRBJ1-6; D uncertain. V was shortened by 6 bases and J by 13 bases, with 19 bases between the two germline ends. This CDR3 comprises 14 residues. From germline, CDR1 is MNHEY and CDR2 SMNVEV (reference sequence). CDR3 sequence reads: CASSPRPGPAPLHF. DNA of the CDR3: TGTGCCAGCAGCCCGAGACCCGGTCCTGCGCCCCTCCACTTT.

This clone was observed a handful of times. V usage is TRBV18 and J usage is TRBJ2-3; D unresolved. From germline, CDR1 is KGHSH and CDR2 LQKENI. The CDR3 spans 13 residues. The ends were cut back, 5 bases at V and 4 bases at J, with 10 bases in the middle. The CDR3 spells CASSVTFPDTQYF. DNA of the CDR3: TGTGCCAGCTCAGTGACTTTCCCAGATACGCAGTATTTT.

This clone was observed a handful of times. The CDR3 nucleotides are TGTGCCAGCGCCTCACGCCGGCTAGCGGTAACCTACGAGCAGTACTTC. Amino acid sequence: CASASRRLAVTYEQYF. V usage is TRBV7-8 and J usage is TRBJ2-7; 7 bases agree with TRBD2. Germline CDR1 and CDR2: SGHVS and FQNEAQ. Trimming took 8 bases from V and 2 from J; bases not matched to a gene: 15. The CDR3 runs to 16 residues.

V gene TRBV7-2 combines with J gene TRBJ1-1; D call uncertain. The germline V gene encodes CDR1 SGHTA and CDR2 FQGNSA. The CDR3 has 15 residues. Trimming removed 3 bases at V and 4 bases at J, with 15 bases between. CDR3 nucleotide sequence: TGTGCCAGCAGCTTCCCTCTCTCGGGCGGCACTGAAGCTTTCTTT. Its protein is CASSFPLSGGTEAFF.

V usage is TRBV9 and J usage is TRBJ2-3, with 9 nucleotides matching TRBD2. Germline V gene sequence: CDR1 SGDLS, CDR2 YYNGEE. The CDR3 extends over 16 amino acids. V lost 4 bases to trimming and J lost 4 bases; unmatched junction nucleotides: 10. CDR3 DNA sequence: TGTGCCAGCAGCCCCCAGGCGGGAGGGAGCTCAGATACGCAGTATTTT. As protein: CASSPQAGGSSDTQYF.